These T cell receptor beta chains were read from a single sample in a study of tumor-infiltrating lymphocytes in oesophageal squamous cell carcinoma. Using its own MiXCR run on the PCR reads, TCRdb lists one record per CDR3 protein. The sample consists of 15,000 to 20,000 distinct CDR3 sequences, 47% of them appearing once. Sample: normal esophageal tissue next to the tumor. These receptors all come from a female donor with esophageal squamous cell carcinoma. CDR3s include the opening cysteine and the closing phenylalanine or tryptophan. D genes are given only for firm matches. Clone size is shown for a subset of rows, as once, few, many or a class of expanded clone.

j_call v_call d_call clone_size cdr3_nt cdr3_aa
TRBJ1-3 TRBV28 . . TGTGCCAGCAGTAGCGTCTACTCCTCTGGAAACACCATATATTTT CASSSVYSSGNTIYF
TRBJ2-5 TRBV18 . many TGTGCCAGCTCACCAGAAAACTCGGAGACCCAGTACTTC CASSPENSETQYF
TRBJ2-6 TRBV24-1 TRBD1 . TGTGCCACCAGCAGGCCGGCAGGGGGCTCTGGGGCCAACGTCCTGACTTTC CATSRPAGGSGANVLTF
TRBJ2-1 TRBV7-8 . few TGTGCCAGCAGCCCCGGGACGGACAATGAGCAGTTCTTC CASSPGTDNEQFF
TRBJ2-1 TRBV18 . . TGTGCCAGCTCACTTTCTCCGGGAGAGAACAATGAGCAGTTCTTC CASSLSPGENNEQFF
TRBJ2-7 TRBV7-3 TRBD1 . TGTGCCAGCAGCTTGGGACAGGGGGGATCCTACGAGCAGTACTTC CASSLGQGGSYEQYF
TRBJ2-1 TRBV6-8 TRBD2 . TGTGCCAGCAGGGAGCGGGAGGGCTATGAGCAGTTCTTC CASREREGYEQFF
TRBJ2-3 TRBV7-4 TRBD2 few TGTGCCAGCAGCTTACGCGGGAGGGGCACAGATACGCAGTATTTT CASSLRGRGTDTQYF
TRBJ2-7 TRBV3-1 . . TGTGCCAGCAGCCAGGCCCCAGGGATTCCGGTCTACGAGCAGTACTTC CASSQAPGIPVYEQYF
TRBJ1-2 TRBV11-2 TRBD1 . TGTGCCAGCAGCTCTACAGGGGGTTTCAACTATGGCTACACCTTC CASSSTGGFNYGYTF
TRBJ1-4 TRBV27 . many TGTGCCAGCAGTTTAGGGGTTTCAACTAATGAAAAACTGTTTTTT CASSLGVSTNEKLFF
TRBJ2-1 TRBV18 TRBD1 few TGTGCCAGCTCACCACCGAACAGGGGGCAGGAGAGTGAGCAGTTCTTC CASSPPNRGQESEQFF
TRBJ2-7 TRBV2 TRBD2 . TGTGCCAGCAGCTTGGCGGGAGCTCGAAACGAGCAGTACTTC CASSLAGARNEQYF
TRBJ1-2 TRBV18 . few TGTGCCAGCTCACCACCAATGGTGTCCCTGGGCTACACCTTC CASSPPMVSLGYTF
TRBJ2-1 TRBV10-1 . medium-sized TGCGCCAGCAGCGTCCAGGGCTCCTACAATGAGCAGTTCTTC CASSVQGSYNEQFF
TRBJ1-1 TRBV6-1 . many TGTGCCAGCAGTCGTTACAGCCCCCTTATCCCTAAAGGGACTGAAGCTTTCTTT CASSRYSPLIPKGTEAFF
TRBJ2-3 TRBV11-2 . many TGTGCCAGCAGCCCTGGCACAGATACGCAGTATTTT CASSPGTDTQYF
TRBJ2-7 TRBV7-6 . . TGTGCCAGCAGCTTAGGCGGAAGCGAGCAGTACTTC CASSLGGSEQYF
TRBJ2-1 TRBV6-6 TRBD2 . TGTGCCAGCAGTCTAGCGGGGGGGCCTAATGAGCAGTTCTTC CASSLAGGPNEQFF
TRBJ2-1 TRBV19 TRBD2 . TGTGCCAGTAATGAATGGGGACTAGCGGGAGGATGGAATGAGCAGTTCTTC CASNEWGLAGGWNEQFF
TRBJ2-6 TRBV7-8 . . TGTGCCAGCAGCCCTTCCGGCTCTGGGGCCAACGTCCTGACTTTC CASSPSGSGANVLTF
TRBJ2-5 TRBV7-6 TRBD2 . TGTGCTAGCAGCTTGGGACTAGCGGGAAGCGAGACCCAGTACTTC CASSLGLAGSETQYF
TRBJ1-1 TRBV7-2 . medium-sized TGTGCCAGCAGCTCCCGCGGGGGCTATACTGAAGCTTTCTTT CASSSRGGYTEAFF
TRBJ2-3 TRBV6-1 . . TGTGCCAGCAGTGATTATTGGACAATCACAGATACGCAGTATTTT CASSDYWTITDTQYF